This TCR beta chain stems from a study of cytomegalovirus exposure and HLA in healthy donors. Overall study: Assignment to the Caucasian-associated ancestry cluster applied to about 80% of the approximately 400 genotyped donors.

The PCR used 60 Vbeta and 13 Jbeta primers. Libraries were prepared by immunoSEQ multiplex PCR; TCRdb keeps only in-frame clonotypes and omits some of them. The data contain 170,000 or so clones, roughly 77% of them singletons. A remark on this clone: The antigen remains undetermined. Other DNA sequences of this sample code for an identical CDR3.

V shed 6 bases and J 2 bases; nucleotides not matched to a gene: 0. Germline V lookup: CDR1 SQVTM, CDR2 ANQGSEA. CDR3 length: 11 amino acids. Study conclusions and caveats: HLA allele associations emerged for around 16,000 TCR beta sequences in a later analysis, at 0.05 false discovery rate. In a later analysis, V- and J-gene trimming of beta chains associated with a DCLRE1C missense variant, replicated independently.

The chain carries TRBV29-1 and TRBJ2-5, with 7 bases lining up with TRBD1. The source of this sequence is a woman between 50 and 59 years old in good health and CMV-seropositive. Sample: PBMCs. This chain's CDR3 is CSVGQQETQYF. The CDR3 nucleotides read TGCAGCGTGGGACAGCAAGAGACCCAGTACTTC.